This entry is about one T cell receptor beta chain. Its antigen remains unidentified. One junction end does not reproduce the germline sequence, and a read error may be involved. Unique molecular identifiers were carried by the TCR beta cDNA libraries. Each batch of roughly 0.95 to 10 million T cells produced some 450,000 cDNA molecules. TCRdb used MiXCR to reprocess the PCR reads, holding one entry per CDR3 protein. Of fewer than 600,000 distinct CDR3 sequences in the sample, under 55% were seen once. These data belong to a study of post-analysis software for immune sequencing data. Study-level results: Patients with multiple sclerosis recorded significantly lower normalized Chao1 diversity than controls, the study found. Batch-mates among the samples co-clustered strongly by F measure. Patients carried roughly 5 TRBV segments more frequently than controls did, and TRBV5-6, TRBV5-1 and TRBV20-1 were among them.

The CDR3 covers 15 residues. Germline lookup yields CDR1 SGHAT and CDR2 FQDESV (reference sequence). The chain has TRBV11-1 and TRBJ1-2; the D gene is possibly TRBD1 (5 bases). Material for sequencing was blood. The receptor was derived from a girl aged 10-17 years with multiple sclerosis. CDR3 in amino acids: CANSLDPGRADGYTF. As DNA, the CDR3 is TGTGCCAACAGCTTGGATCCCGGCAGGGCGGATGGCTACACCTTC.